This paragraph covers one TCR beta chain sequence. Its specificity is unknown. PCR primers comprised 60 Vbeta and 13 Jbeta primers. TCRdb keeps only in-frame clones here, not all; method: immunoSEQ multiplex PCR. The table records 100,000 to 150,000 clones, approximately 81% of them present only once. The sample is drawn from a study of cytomegalovirus exposure and HLA in healthy donors. For the study at large: One earlier analysis, a look at about 179 million T cells, found some 120 million unique TCR beta sequences. Early released data comprised around 80 million unique TCRs from HLA-typed donors. Among the approximately 370 donors who were genotyped, 81% fell in the genetic ancestry cluster that is associated with self-reported Caucasian donors.

Overall study results and limits: For most TCR sequences rarity was the rule, although some public TCRs occurred in many donors.

The TCR originated in a male donor in good health and CMV-seronegative. Sequencing used PBMCs.

DNA of the CDR3: TGTGCCAGCAGCCCACCCGGGTACACCGGGGAGCTGTTTTTT. Protein product: CASSPPGYTGELFF. The rearrangement links TRBV7-3 to TRBJ2-2; D gene uncertain. The CDR3 has 14 residues. The germline gives CDR1 SGHTA, CDR2 FQGTGA. Trimming removed 5 bases at V and 3 bases at J, with 10 bases between.